This T cell receptor beta chain was recorded in a study of CD8+ T cells in alopecia areata. Study-wide results and caveats: Among patients, TCR sharing was less clear than in mice, a difference possibly due in part to HLA diversity in the patient population. Only a single nonresponder existed, so baseline CD8+ expansion links stay unclear. Besides other cells, scalp samples also yield sequences of resident alphabeta T cells from normal skin. While patients received tofacitinib, many expanded lesional clones remained present in scalp and blood.

RNA, once extracted, was reverse transcribed into cDNA for use as the sequencing template. TCRdb keeps only in-frame clones here, not all; method: immunoSEQ multiplex PCR. This sample has approximately 160,000 clones, with around 59% found just once. On this clone: Its specificity is unknown.

Trimming removed 1 base at V and 2 bases at J, with 12 bases between. The germline gives CDR1 SGHTA, CDR2 FQGNSA. The CDR3 has 16 amino acids. As for treatment: oral pan-JAK inhibitor, 5-10 mg twice daily. The sample was CD4+ T cells sorted from blood, taken at week 24, from a patient treated with tofacitinib. The chain uses TRBV7-2 and TRBJ1-5; D possibly corresponds to TRBD1 (6 bases). This clonotype was obtained from a human donor with alopecia areata. The CDR3 DNA sequence: TGTGCCAGCAGCTTAGGAGGGGGGCGCGGCAATCAGCCCCAGCATTTT. Its protein product is CASSLGGGRGNQPQHF.